The 25 T cell receptor beta chains presented below share a single source sample, sequenced in a study of blood T cell repertoires in COVID-19. Produced via immunoSEQ multiplex PCR; TCRdb's table is partial and in-frame only. The sample shows about 230,000 clones, about nine tenths of them seen only once. The source material was PBMCs or T cells enriched from blood (not recorded which). These receptors were taken from a woman aged 45 to 65 in a cohort exposed to, infected with or recovered from COVID-19 (not recorded which).

The rearrangement uses TRBV5-4 and TRBJ2-5; TRBD2 matches at 12 bases. The CDR3 has 15 amino acids. The germline gives CDR1 SGHNT, CDR2 YYREEE (reference sequence). The V segment lost 4 bases and the J segment 2 bases; nucleotides outside the gene matches: 3. The CDR3 region has the DNA TGTGCCAGCAGCCGCACTAGCGGGGGGCAAGAGACCCAGTACTTC. Its translation: CASSRTSGGQETQYF.

This chain links TRBV24-1 with TRBJ2-7; D not resolved. This CDR3 comprises 13 residues. V was cut by 4 bases and J by 2 bases, with 8 bases left in between. CDR1 is KGHDR and CDR2 is SFDVKD in the germline V gene. The CDR3 loop is CATSEAGTYEQYF. Here the CDR3 DNA reads TGTGCCACCAGTGAAGCAGGTACCTACGAGCAGTACTTC.

This CDR3 reads CASSRYQGFDTYEQYF. The DNA for the CDR3 is TGTGCCAGCTCTCGATACCAGGGCTTCGATACCTACGAGCAGTACTTC. The rearrangement links TRBV18 to TRBJ2-7; tentative D call: TRBD1 (5 bases). There are 16 residues in the CDR3. Germline-derived CDR1 and CDR2 are KGHSH and LQKENI. Trimming shortened V by 6 bases and J by 2 bases, and 20 bases separated the two germline ends.

CDR3: CASSPDRGRGEKLFF. The CDR3 region has the DNA TGTGCCAGCTCACCGGACAGGGGGCGCGGTGAAAAACTGTTTTTT. V and J are TRBV18 and TRBJ1-4, with 11 bases matching TRBD1. This CDR3 has 15 residues. Germline V gene data show CDR1 as KGHSH and CDR2 as LQKENI. The ends lost 3 bases at V and 7 bases at J; junction bases unmatched: 4.

Of note for this clone: At the DNA level, this CDR3 is encoded by other sequences in the same sample as well. This rearrangement joins TRBV27 to TRBJ1-1; D gene uncertain. The germline CDR1 and CDR2 sequences are MNHEY and SMNVEV (reference sequence). The CDR3 runs 12 residues. Trimming stripped 4 bases from V and 2 bases from J, with 5 bases between. In DNA, the CDR3 is TGTGCCAGCAGTTCTGTAAACACTGAAGCTTTCTTT. The encoded protein is CASSSVNTEAFF.

The rearrangement joins TRBV4-1 to TRBJ1-5, with D possibly being TRBD1 (6 bases). Germline assignment: CDR1 MGHRA and CDR2 YSYEKL. V lost 4 bases to trimming and J lost 4 bases, with 14 bases between them. The CDR3 extends over 15 amino acids. The CDR3 region is CASSPDDRRNQPQHF. CDR3 DNA sequence: TGCGCCAGCAGCCCCGATGACAGGCGGAATCAGCCCCAGCATTTT.

V is TRBV28 and J is TRBJ1-5, with no clear D. CDR1 is MDHEN, CDR2 SYDVKM, per germline. The V gene lost 3 bases and the J gene lost 1 base, with 7 bases spanning the gap. The length of the CDR3 is 14 residues. CDR3 in DNA: TGTGCCAGCAGTTTTGGAGGAAGCAATCAGCCCCAGCATTTT. The encoded protein is CASSFGGSNQPQHF.

This chain links TRBV27 with TRBJ2-5, with D possibly being TRBD1 (5 bases). Looked up from germline, CDR1 is MNHEY and CDR2 is SMNVEV (reference sequence). The CDR3 has 15 residues. Trimming left V 5 bases short and J 5 bases short, with 18 bases between. This chain's CDR3 is CASSPRRARVETQYF. The CDR3 nucleotides are TGTGCCAGCAGTCCTCGTCGAGCCAGGGTCGAGACCCAGTACTTC.

V usage is TRBV11-2 and J usage is TRBJ2-7, with D maybe TRBD2 (6 bases). The V end lost 1 base, the J end lost 0 bases, and 10 bases lay between the germline ends. The CDR3 loop spans 15 amino acids. Germline CDR1 and CDR2: SGHAT and FQNNGV. DNA of the CDR3: TGTGCCAGCAGCTTAGGGGCGGGGAGCTCCTACGAGCAGTACTTC. Protein sequence: CASSLGAGSSYEQYF.

The chain uses TRBV7-9 and TRBJ1-1, with D unclear. This CDR3 has 18 amino acids. Per the germline V gene, CDR1 is SEHNR and CDR2 is FQNEAQ (reference sequence). The germline V and J ends were trimmed by 4 bases and 0 bases, with 21 bases remaining between them. This CDR3 is CASSSDPVETTMNTEAFF. The DNA for the CDR3 is TGTGCCAGCAGCTCAGACCCGGTCGAAACAACTATGAACACTGAAGCTTTCTTT. The variable domain in full, with the rest retrieved from reference TRBV7-9 and TRBJ1-1, is DTGVSQNPRHKITKRGQNVTFRCDPISEHNRLYWYRQTLGQGPEFLTYFQNEAQLEKSRLLSDRFSAERPKGSFSTLEIQRTEQGDSAMYLCASSSDPVETTMNTEAFFGQGTRLTVV.

This sequence joins TRBV10-3 and TRBJ1-4; D gene ambiguous. V lost 3 bases to trimming and J lost 4 bases, with 12 bases between them. CDR1 is ENHRY and CDR2 is SYGVKD in the germline V gene. The CDR3 sequence is 15 residues long. CDR3 in amino acids: CAISELARVNEKLFF. Written as DNA, the CDR3 is TGTGCCATCAGTGAACTCGCCCGGGTTAATGAAAAACTGTTTTTT.

The chain combines TRBV5-6 with TRBJ2-3; the match to TRBD2 covers 9 bases. Per the germline V gene, CDR1 is SGHDT and CDR2 is YYEEEE. J lost 8 bases, V lost 3 bases, and 4 bases had no gene match. This CDR3 is built from 13 residues. The CDR3 loop is CASSSTSGGTQYF. The CDR3, as DNA: TGTGCCAGCAGCTCGACTAGCGGAGGTACGCAGTATTTT.

V and J are TRBV30 and TRBJ1-5; D gene ambiguous. The CDR3 consists of 15 residues. V was pared by 3 bases and J by 0 bases, with 12 bases between. From germline, CDR1 is GTSNPN and CDR2 SVGIG (reference sequence). The CDR3 region is CAWSTGVHSNQPQHF. In DNA, the CDR3 is TGTGCCTGGAGCACCGGGGTGCATAGCAATCAGCCCCAGCATTTT.

The rearrangement links TRBV2 to TRBJ1-5, with 7 bases that match TRBD1. The CDR3 length is 12 residues. Germline V gene sequence: CDR1 SNHLY, CDR2 FYNNEI. V shed 6 bases and J 7 bases; nucleotides not matched to a gene: 3. Here the CDR3 reads CASRTGWQPQHF. The DNA for the CDR3 is TGTGCCAGCAGGACAGGGTGGCAGCCCCAGCATTTT.

This chain uses TRBV10-3 with TRBJ1-1; no clear D. The CDR3 contains 13 residues. V was shortened by 7 bases and J by 1 base, with 10 bases between the two germline ends. Per germline, CDR1 ENHRY and CDR2 SYGVKD. CDR3: CAINAEPNTEAFF. CDR3 nucleotides: TGTGCCATCAACGCGGAGCCGAACACTGAAGCTTTCTTT.

This clone was seen only a few times. The J gene is TRBJ1-2, the V gene TRBV2; maybe TRBD1 (5 bases). The germline V and J ends were trimmed by 1 base and 8 bases, with 11 bases remaining between them. The germline V gene encodes CDR1 SNHLY and CDR2 FYNNEI. The CDR3 contains 13 residues. The CDR3 loop reads CASSEGPGMGYTF. In DNA, the CDR3 is TGTGCCAGCAGTGAAGGACCAGGGATGGGCTACACCTTC.

The chain joins TRBV7-9 to TRBJ2-5; D perhaps matches TRBD2 (7 bases). Trimming pared 6 bases from V and 4 bases from J, leaving 15 bases between. CDR1 is SEHNR, CDR2 FQNEAQ, per germline (reference sequence). CDR3 length equals 14 residues. The CDR3 bases are TGTGCCAGCAGTAGAGGGGGGGGATTAGAGACCCAGTACTTC. Residues: CASSRGGGLETQYF.

The gene calls are TRBV3-1 (or the pseudogene TRBV3-2) and TRBJ1-4; 7 bases agree with TRBD1. The CDR3 contains 14 residues. V dropped 4 bases and J dropped 7; count of bases not matched to a gene: 6. Germline CDR1 is LGHDT and CDR2 is YNNKEL (reference sequence). CDR3 loop: CASSRQGLGEKLFF. CDR3 sequence (DNA): TGTGCCAGCAGCCGACAGGGATTGGGTGAAAAACTGTTTTTT.

This chain connects TRBV3-1 (or the pseudogene TRBV3-2) to TRBJ2-7; 8 bases agree with TRBD1. Per the germline V gene, CDR1 is LGHDT and CDR2 is YNNKEL (reference sequence). The CDR3 sequence is 16 residues long. The V and J ends lost 0 bases and 3 bases, in that order; junction bases with no gene match: 7. The CDR3 sequence is CASSQDLRTGRYEQYF. In DNA, the CDR3 is TGTGCCAGCAGCCAAGACCTGCGGACAGGGCGCTACGAGCAGTACTTC.

The chain employs TRBV7-2 and TRBJ2-5, with a possible D match to TRBD2 (6 bases). The V gene's germline CDR1 is SGHTA and CDR2 FQGNSA. V was trimmed by 5 bases and J by 6 bases, leaving 25 bases between them. This CDR3 has 17 amino acids. The CDR3 DNA follows: TGTGCCAGCAGCCCTCGAATGACTAGGGCCGGCGGGCAGACCCAGTACTTC. This gives the protein CASSPRMTRAGGQTQYF. Full variable domain (remainder filled in from reference TRBV7-2 and TRBJ2-5): GAGVSQSPSNKVTEKGKDVELRCDPISGHTALYWYRQSLGQGLEFLIYFQGNSAPDKSGLPSDRFSAERTGGSVSTLTIQRTQQEDSAVYLCASSPRMTRAGGQTQYFGPGTRLLVL.

This chain uses TRBV11-2 with TRBJ1-6; 7 nucleotides align to TRBD1. Germline CDR1 SGHAT, CDR2 FQNNGV. This CDR3 contains 16 residues. V dropped 6 bases and J dropped 7; count of bases not matched to a gene: 12. The chain's CDR3 is CASRRLDRVTNSPLHF. The CDR3 DNA is TGTGCCAGCAGGAGATTAGACAGGGTCACAAATTCACCCCTCCACTTT. The full variable domain, rest sourced from reference TRBV11-2 and TRBJ1-6, is EAGVAQSPRYKIIEKRQSVAFWCNPISGHATLYWYQQILGQGPKLLIQFQNNGVVDDSQLPKDRFSAERLKGVDSTLKIQPAKLEDSAVYLCASRRLDRVTNSPLHFGNGTRLTVT.

This clone occurred a few times. In the same sample, other DNA sequences code for this CDR3. This rearrangement joins TRBV7-3 to TRBJ1-1, with a possible D match to TRBD1 (6 bases). The CDR3 sequence is 13 residues long. Trimming cost V 5 bases and J 2 bases, with 9 bases left between them. Germline V gene sequence: CDR1 SGHTA, CDR2 FQGTGA. The CDR3 loop reads CASSQGGNTEAFF. The CDR3 DNA reads as TGTGCCAGCAGCCAAGGGGGAAACACTGAAGCTTTCTTT.

The chain joins TRBV5-5 to TRBJ1-1; 7 nucleotides match TRBD1. This CDR3 has 17 amino acids. CDR1 and CDR2 from the germline V gene are SGHKS and YYEKEE (reference sequence). The junction had 12 bases not matched to a gene; V was cut back by 0 bases and J by 4 bases. The CDR3 region has the DNA TGTGCCAGCAGCTTGGGCCCGACAGGGAATCTGGGCACTGAAGCTTTCTTT. Protein: CASSLGPTGNLGTEAFF.

The chain uses TRBV20-1 and TRBJ1-1; tentatively, D is TRBD1 (5 bases). Trimming removed 3 bases at V and 5 bases at J, with 13 bases between. This CDR3 spans 13 amino acids. Germline V gene sequence: CDR1 DFQATT, CDR2 SNEGSKA (reference sequence). As DNA, the CDR3 is TGCAGTGCTAGTCTAGGGGTTGAAACTGAAGCTTTCTTT. Translation: CSASLGVETEAFF.

The chain uses TRBV3-1 (or the pseudogene TRBV3-2) and TRBJ1-6; no firm D call. The CDR3 sequence is 14 residues long. Germline CDR1 reads LGHDT; CDR2 reads YNNKEL (reference sequence). Trimming pared 0 bases from V and 9 bases from J, leaving 9 bases between. CDR3 nucleotide sequence: TGTGCCAGCAGCCAAGATGCAGAGCGTTCACCCCTCCACTTT. It encodes CASSQDAERSPLHF.